This T cell receptor beta chain was captured by sequencing in a study of OX40 agonist ivuxolimab in advanced cancers. About the investigation overall: Ivuxolimab, which targeted the costimulatory receptor OX40 (CD134), was an agonistic, fully human IgG2 monoclonal antibody. Intravenous ivuxolimab was administered to patients every 2 weeks at six dose levels: 0.01, 0.1, 0.3, 1.5, 3 and 10 mg/kg. Of the approximately 50 dose-escalation patients, hepatocellular carcinoma was present in about 19, melanoma in around 15, renal cell carcinoma in 9 and head and neck cancer in 9. In the dose-escalation cohort, 65% to 90% of patients were male, and the mean age was approximately 60 years, with a range of roughly 20 to 79. Patients were allowed to have had prior anti-PD-1, anti-PD-L1 or anti-CTLA-4 therapy, and around two fifths of the dose-escalation patients had been treated with checkpoint inhibitors. Partial responses were achieved by three dose-escalation patients, of whom one had hepatocellular carcinoma and two had cutaneous melanoma. Peripheral TCRbeta sequencing aimed to test whether ivuxolimab altered TCR sequence diversity and caused clonal T-cell expansion. The monotherapy dose-escalation portion (N of about 57 patients) of the phase I ivuxolimab trial is reported in the paper. General study outcomes and caveats: The antigen specificity of the clonally expanded peripheral T cells was not determined. Clonal expansion of both CD4+ and CD8+ blood T cells was observed from baseline to week 6 at doses 0.1 to 3.0 mg/kg. In partial responders in the 0.1-3.0 mg/kg groups, normalized peripheral clonal expansion was found to be among the lowest, especially among CD8+ T cells. Low levels of normalized T-cell clonal expansion were also shown by some nonresponding patients. After ivuxolimab, CD8+ T cells had more expanded clones than CD4+ T cells on average.

Patients with autoimmune disease history or receiving systemic immunosuppression were excluded from the trial. Peripheral blood for TCR sequencing was collected from all dose cohorts at baseline, on cycle 4 day 1, and on cycle 7 day 1. The samples were taken from a phase I, first-in-human, multicenter, open-label dose-escalation trial of ivuxolimab. The trial enrolled adults with locally advanced or metastatic head and neck squamous cell, hepatocellular, melanoma or renal cell carcinoma. Before TCR sequencing, CD4+ T cells and CD8+ T cells were sorted from peripheral blood as separate populations. Genomic DNA was isolated from the sorted cells so that the TCRbeta CDR3 region could be sequenced. The immunoSEQ Assay was used for sequencing of TCRbeta CDR3 regions. Sourced from immuneACCESS, this table was stored by TCRdb with only in-frame sequences that have V and J called. A share of the clones is absent; for the studies checked, an unresolved V gene accounts for under half, and the remainder has no known explanation. In all, the sample holds about 58,000 clones, and just over 85% of those were seen once. The ten top clones hold 0.8% to 1% of the sample.

Its CDR3 holds 15 amino acids, cysteine through phenylalanine. Only CDR3 DNA remains: 45 bases, in frame from the first base. The germline V gene yields SNHLY for CDR1 and FYNNEI for CDR2. V ends up 6 bases short and J 1 base short, with an unmatched junction base count of 6. For this clone: It lacks a known antigen. Per-base quality was not reported, and no clone a single base away is much larger than it.

This clonotype was obtained from an adult with an advanced solid tumor such as melanoma, head and neck, liver or kidney cancer. The rearranged segments are TRBV2 and TRBJ1-5, with 7 bases aligning to TRBD1. Sequencing used CD4+ or CD8+ T cells sorted from blood, obtained in a trial of the OX40 agonist ivuxolimab. The CDR3 reads CASRGLRGSNQPQHF. The nucleotide sequence is given as TGTGCCAGCAGAGGTCTCAGGGGGAGCAATCAGCCCCAGCATTTT. Reference TRBV2 and TRBJ1-5 genes cover what lies past the CDR3, so the full variable domain is EPEVTQTPSHQVTQMGQEVILRCVPISNHLYFYWYRQILGQKVEFLVSFYNNEISEKSEIFDDQFSVERPDGSNFTLKIRSTKLEDSAMYFCASRGLRGSNQPQHFGDGTRLSIL.